Listed here are 22 T cell receptor beta chains from one sample, sequenced in a study of CD8+CD57+ T cells in acquired aplastic anemia. Those patients picked for sequencing had displayed CD8+CD57+ cell expansion on flow cytometry. Genomic DNA provided the template from which TCR beta VDJ and CDR3 profiles were obtained. MiXCR, run by TCRdb on the reads, gives a single entry per CDR3 protein. The sample includes 400,000 to 600,000 distinct CDR3 sequences, approximately 33% seen only once; the top ten take 0.7% to 1%. Sequencing used sorted CD4+, CD8+, or CD8+CD57+ T cells (not recorded which) from PBMCs. These receptors originate from a human donor with aplastic anemia.

This clonotype has just one count. V gene TRBV20-1 combines with J gene TRBJ2-5; D may be TRBD2 (6 bases). V lost 5 bases, J lost 2 bases, and 18 bases lay in between. This CDR3 comprises 15 residues. Germline CDR1 DFQATT, CDR2 SNEGSKA (reference sequence). CDR3 in DNA: TGCAGTGCTGAATATGGGGCGGGGACTCAAGAGACCCAGTACTTC. Its translation is CSAEYGAGTQETQYF.

This clonotype was found a few times. This chain joins TRBV19 and TRBJ2-1; 12 positions agree with TRBD2. The length of the CDR3 is 15 residues. Germline loops: CDR1 LNHDA, CDR2 SQIVND (reference sequence). Trimming cost V 5 bases and J 5 bases; bases outside gene matches: 4. CDR3 nucleotide sequence: TGTGCCAGTAGTGTGGGACTAGCGGGCGACAATGAGCAGTTCTTC. Translation gives CASSVGLAGDNEQFF.

Comment on this clonotype: This sequence may be a read error, since a much larger clone differs from it by one base. The final CDR3 position lacks the conserved phenylalanine or tryptophan, pointing to a likely read error. The chain links TRBV7-9 to TRBJ2-7; 9 nucleotides agree with TRBD1. V lost 5 bases, J lost 5 bases, and 7 bases stayed unmatched. The CDR3 sequence is 14 residues long. Germline CDR1 is SEHNR and CDR2 is FQNEAQ (reference sequence). As DNA, the CDR3 is TGTGCCAGCAGCCTGGGACAGGGTTTGCACGAGCAGTACCTC. It yields the protein CASSLGQGLHEQYL.

About this clonotype itself: At one boundary the junction diverges from the germline segment, which might be a read error. This rearrangement joins TRBV7-9 to TRBJ1-1, with D perhaps matching TRBD1 (5 bases). The CDR3 is made up of 12 amino acids. Germline CDR1 and CDR2: SEHNR and FQNEAQ (reference sequence). The CDR3 here is CASSLTGGKGFF. The CDR3, as DNA: TGTGCCAGCAGCCTAACGGGGGGGAAAGGGTTTTTC.

This clonotype was found many times. This rearrangement joins TRBV2 to TRBJ1-2; no definite D call. The CDR3 totals 13 residues. V dropped 3 bases and J dropped 1 base, with 6 bases sitting between them. CDR1 SNHLY and CDR2 FYNNEI come from the germline V gene. The CDR3 spells CASSEEINYGYTF. The CDR3 DNA reads TGTGCCAGCAGTGAGGAGATTAACTATGGCTACACCTTC.

CDR3 bases: TGTGCCAGCAGGCCGCTAGCGGACTCCTACAATGAGCAGTTCTTC. It yields the protein CASRPLADSYNEQFF. V usage is TRBV7-3 and J usage is TRBJ2-1; 7 bases are shared with TRBD2. Trimming removed 6 bases from V and 0 bases from J; junction bases left unmatched: 5. The V gene's germline CDR1 is SGHTA and CDR2 FQGTGA. CDR3 length equals 15 residues.

This clonotype was seen a few times. The rearrangement links TRBV3-1 to TRBJ1-2; possibly TRBD1 for D (6 bases). Trimming removed 4 bases from V and 6 bases from J, with 15 bases in between. Looked up from germline, CDR1 is LGHDT and CDR2 is YNNKEL (reference sequence). The CDR3 contains 14 residues. DNA for the CDR3: TGTGCCAGCAGCCGAGAACAAACAGGGAATGGCTACACCTTC. Residues: CASSREQTGNGYTF. The full variable domain, with the rest looked up from reference TRBV3-1 and TRBJ1-2, is DTAVSQTPKYLVTQMGNDKSIKCEQNLGHDTMYWYKQDSKKFLKIMFSYNNKELIINETVPNRFSPKSPDKAHLNLHINSLELGDSAVYFCASSREQTGNGYTFGSGTRLTVV.

Concerning this clonotype: No conserved phenylalanine or tryptophan ends this CDR3, so it is likely a read error. The chain recombines TRBV2 with TRBJ2-7; 7 bases agree with TRBD1. The germline gives CDR1 SNHLY, CDR2 FYNNEI. V lost 5 bases to trimming and J lost 4 bases; unmatched junction nucleotides: 11. The CDR3 consists of 15 residues. CDR3 DNA sequence: TGTGCCAGCAGTTTATCCTTGACAGGGCGATACGAGCAGTACCTC. It yields the protein CASSLSLTGRYEQYL.

This clonotype was observed a few times. The genes are TRBV12-3 or TRBV12-4 and TRBJ1-5; a weak D match, TRBD1 (5 bases). V lost 0 bases and J 7 bases, leaving 16 bases between the germline ends. The CDR3 consists of 16 residues. CDR3 region: CASSLAGTGRTQPQHF. The CDR3 DNA is TGTGCCAGCAGTTTAGCGGGCACAGGCCGAACCCAGCCCCAGCATTTT.

Details on this clonotype: Relative to the germline gene, one junction end is altered; a read error may explain this. The rearrangement uses TRBV7-2 and TRBJ1-5; perhaps TRBD1 as D (6 bases). This CDR3 region has 15 residues. From germline, CDR1 is SGHTA and CDR2 FQGNSA. This chain's CDR3 is CASSCKGDSNRPQHF. Here the CDR3 DNA reads TGTGCCAGCAGTTGCAAGGGGGATAGCAATCGGCCCCAGCATTTT.

This clonotype appeared a single time. V usage is TRBV29-1 and J usage is TRBJ1-1; D is unresolved. The CDR3 extends over 10 amino acids. Germline-derived CDR1 and CDR2 are SQVTM and ANQGSEA. Here the CDR3 DNA reads TGCAGTTTGGCGGACACTGAAGCTTTCTTT. Translated, it gives CSLADTEAFF.

This clonotype was observed many times. This chain links TRBV4-2 with TRBJ2-7, with D perhaps assigned TRBD1 or TRBD2 (5 bases each). CDR1 and CDR2 (germline): LGHNA, YNFKEQ. The CDR3 loop spans 13 amino acids. Trimming left V 0 bases short and J 8 bases short, with 11 bases between. The DNA of the CDR3 is TGTGCCAGCAGCCAAGATCTCGGGGACCAGCAGTACTTC. This encodes CASSQDLGDQQYF.

This chain links TRBV19 with TRBJ2-7; a weak D match, TRBD2 (6 bases). The V gene's germline CDR1 is LNHDA and CDR2 SQIVND (reference sequence). Trimming removed 3 bases from V and 0 bases from J, with 9 bases in between. CDR3 length: 14 amino acids. The CDR3 region has the DNA TGTGCCAGTAGTATGGTCGGGAGCTCCTACGAGCAGTACTTC. Translating gives CASSMVGSSYEQYF.

This clonotype was seen a few times. The rearrangement uses TRBV7-2 and TRBJ1-6; D remains ambiguous. The V gene's germline CDR1 is SGHTA and CDR2 FQGNSA. The CDR3 totals 16 residues. V was trimmed by 6 bases and J by 0 bases, leaving 12 bases between them. The DNA for the CDR3 is TGTGCCAGCAGTCTAGAGCGGGTCTCCTATAATTCACCCCTCCACTTT. Protein product: CASSLERVSYNSPLHF.

This clonotype was seen ten or more times. The chain employs TRBV20-1 and TRBJ2-3, with D maybe TRBD2 (6 bases). Germline CDR1 reads DFQATT; CDR2 reads SNEGSKA (reference sequence). V lost 0 bases to trimming and J lost 1 base, with 8 bases between them. This CDR3 spans 14 amino acids. The CDR3 sequence is CSARDASGTDTQYF. The CDR3 DNA follows: TGCAGTGCTAGAGACGCTAGCGGCACAGATACGCAGTATTTT.

At least ten counts were recorded for this clonotype. In nucleotides, the CDR3 is TGTGCCATCGGGGGGCCGGCAGAGACCCAGTACTTC. Its protein is CAIGGPAETQYF. This chain uses TRBV10-3 with TRBJ2-5; D tentatively reads TRBD1 or TRBD2 (6 bases each). CDR3 length: 12 residues. V lost 8 bases and J 4 bases, leaving 11 bases between the germline ends. In germline, CDR1 is ENHRY, CDR2 SYGVKD.

This rearrangement joins TRBV25-1 to TRBJ1-2, with 11 positions matching TRBD1. The CDR3 is 15 amino acids. CDR1 is MGHDK, CDR2 SYGVNS, per germline. The V gene end was trimmed by 3 bases and the J gene end by 2 bases; junction bases not matched to a gene: 2. CDR3 nucleotides: TGTGCCAGCAGTGACCGGACAGGGGGCAACTATGGCTACACCTTC. Amino acid sequence: CASSDRTGGNYGYTF.

In the case of this clonotype: At one end the junction does not follow the germline gene, possibly because of a read error. The chain joins TRBV20-1 to TRBJ2-7; maybe TRBD2 (5 bases). In germline, CDR1 is DFQATT, CDR2 SNEGSKA (reference sequence). The CDR3 extends over 12 amino acids. CDR3 sequence reads: CSARGSSCEQYF. CDR3 DNA: TGCAGTGCTAGGGGGAGTTCCTGCGAGCAATACTTC.

This clonotype was detected a few times. The gene calls are TRBV24-1 and TRBJ2-3; TRBD2 matches at 8 bases. Germline CDR1 and CDR2: KGHDR and SFDVKD. V gave up 9 bases and J gave up 3 bases; unmatched junction bases: 7. The length of the CDR3 is 14 residues. This CDR3 is CATGSGGETDTQYF. In nucleotides, the CDR3 is TGTGCCACCGGAAGCGGGGGAGAAACAGATACGCAGTATTTT.

Here the CDR3 DNA reads TGTGCCAGCAGCTTAGAATCGGCAGGGGAGCTGTTTTTT. Amino acids: CASSLESAGELFF. V is TRBV7-2 and J is TRBJ2-2, with D unresolved. The germline CDR1 and CDR2 sequences are SGHTA and FQGNSA. Trimming took off 1 base at V and 8 bases at J, with 8 bases between the two ends. This CDR3 region has 13 residues.

There are many counts of this clonotype. The chain couples TRBV7-9 to TRBJ2-7, with D hard to call. Germline lookup yields CDR1 SEHNR and CDR2 FQNEAQ (reference sequence). The CDR3 loop spans 13 amino acids. V lost 5 bases, J lost 4 bases, and 12 bases lay in between. The DNA of the CDR3 is TGTGCCAGCAGCCCGGCGGTTGGATACGAGCAGTACTTC. It is translated as CASSPAVGYEQYF.

This clonotype was picked up a small number of times. The rearrangement links TRBV7-3 to TRBJ2-2; possible D gene TRBD1, 5 bases. The germline V gene encodes CDR1 SGHTA and CDR2 FQGTGA. V was clipped by 2 bases and J by 4 bases, with 8 bases between them. The CDR3 has 14 amino acids. CDR3 protein: CASSLQGTTGELFF. The CDR3 DNA reads as TGTGCCAGCAGCTTACAGGGTACCACCGGGGAGCTGTTTTTT.